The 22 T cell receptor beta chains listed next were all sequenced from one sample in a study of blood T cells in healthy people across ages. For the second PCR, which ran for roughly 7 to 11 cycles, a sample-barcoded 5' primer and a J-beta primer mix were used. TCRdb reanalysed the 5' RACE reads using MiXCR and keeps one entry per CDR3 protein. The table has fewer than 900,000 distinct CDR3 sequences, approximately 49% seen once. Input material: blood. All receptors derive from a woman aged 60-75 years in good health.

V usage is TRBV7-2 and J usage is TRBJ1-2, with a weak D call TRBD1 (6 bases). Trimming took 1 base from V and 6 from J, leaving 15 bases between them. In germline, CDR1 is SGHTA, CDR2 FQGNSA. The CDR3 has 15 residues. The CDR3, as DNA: TGTGCCAGCAGCTTAGGGGGGGCGCAGTTCAATGGCTACACCTTC. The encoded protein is CASSLGGAQFNGYTF.

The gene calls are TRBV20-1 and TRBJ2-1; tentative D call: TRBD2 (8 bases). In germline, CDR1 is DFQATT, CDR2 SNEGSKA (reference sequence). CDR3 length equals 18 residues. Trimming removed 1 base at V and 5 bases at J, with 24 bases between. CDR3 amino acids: CSARALSVAGQFNNEQFF. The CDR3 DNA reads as TGCAGTGCTAGAGCCCTTAGTGTAGCGGGACAGTTCAACAATGAGCAGTTCTTC.

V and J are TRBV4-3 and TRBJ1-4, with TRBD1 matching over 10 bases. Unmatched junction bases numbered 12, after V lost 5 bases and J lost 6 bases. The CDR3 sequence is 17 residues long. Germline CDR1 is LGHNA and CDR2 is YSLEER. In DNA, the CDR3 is TGCGCCAGCAGCAAGGGACAGGGGCCTGGAATGGATGAAAAACTGTTTTTT. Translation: CASSKGQGPGMDEKLFF.

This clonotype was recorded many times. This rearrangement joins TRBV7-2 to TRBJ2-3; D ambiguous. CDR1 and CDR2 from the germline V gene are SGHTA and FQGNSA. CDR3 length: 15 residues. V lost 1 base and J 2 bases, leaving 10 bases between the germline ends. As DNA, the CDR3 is TGTGCCAGCAGCTTAGAGCACAGACCCACAGATACGCAGTATTTT. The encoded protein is CASSLEHRPTDTQYF.

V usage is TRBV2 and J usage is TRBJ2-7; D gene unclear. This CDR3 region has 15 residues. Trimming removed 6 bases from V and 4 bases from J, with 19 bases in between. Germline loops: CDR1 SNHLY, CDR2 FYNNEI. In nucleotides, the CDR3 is TGTGCCAGCAGATCCCGGCCCCCAACGAGATACGAGCAGTACTTC. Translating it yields CASRSRPPTRYEQYF.

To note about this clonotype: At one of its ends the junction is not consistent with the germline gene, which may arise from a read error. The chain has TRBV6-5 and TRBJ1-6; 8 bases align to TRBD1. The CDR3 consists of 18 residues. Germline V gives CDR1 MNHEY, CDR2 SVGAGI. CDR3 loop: CASSYSITGTGSNSPLHF. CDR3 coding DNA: TGTGCCAGCAGCTACTCGATTACCGGGACAGGAAGCAATTCACCCCTCCACTTT.

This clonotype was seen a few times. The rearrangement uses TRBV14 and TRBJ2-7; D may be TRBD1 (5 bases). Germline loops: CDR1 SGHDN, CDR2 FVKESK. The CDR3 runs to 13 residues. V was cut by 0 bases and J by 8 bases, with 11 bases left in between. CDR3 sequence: CASSQDWQGQQYF. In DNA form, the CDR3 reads TGTGCCAGCAGCCAAGATTGGCAGGGCCAGCAGTACTTC.

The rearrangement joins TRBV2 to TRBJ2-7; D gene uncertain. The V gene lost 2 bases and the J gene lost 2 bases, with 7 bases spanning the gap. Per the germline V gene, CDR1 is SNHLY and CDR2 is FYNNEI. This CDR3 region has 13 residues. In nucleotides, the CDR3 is TGTGCCAGCAGTGAAATGGGTCCCTACGAGCAGTACTTC. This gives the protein CASSEMGPYEQYF.

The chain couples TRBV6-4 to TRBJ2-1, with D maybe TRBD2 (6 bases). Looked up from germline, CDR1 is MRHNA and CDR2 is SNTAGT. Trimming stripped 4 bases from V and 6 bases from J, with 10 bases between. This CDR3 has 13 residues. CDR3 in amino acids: CASSGKEGNEQFF. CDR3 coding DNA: TGTGCCAGCAGTGGGAAGGAGGGCAATGAGCAGTTCTTC.

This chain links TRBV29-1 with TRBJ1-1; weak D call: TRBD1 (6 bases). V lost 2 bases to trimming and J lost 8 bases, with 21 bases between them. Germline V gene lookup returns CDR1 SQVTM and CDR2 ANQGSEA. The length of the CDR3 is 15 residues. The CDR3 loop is CSVEPQGIGLTEAFF. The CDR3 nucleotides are TGCAGCGTTGAACCGCAGGGGATAGGGCTCACCGAAGCTTTCTTT.

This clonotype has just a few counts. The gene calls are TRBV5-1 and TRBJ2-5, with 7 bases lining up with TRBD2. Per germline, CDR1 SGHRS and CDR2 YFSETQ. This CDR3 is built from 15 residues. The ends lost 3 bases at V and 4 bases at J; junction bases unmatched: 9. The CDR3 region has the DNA TGCGCCAGCAGCTACCTTTCGGGGGGAAGAGAGACCCAGTACTTC. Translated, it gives CASSYLSGGRETQYF.

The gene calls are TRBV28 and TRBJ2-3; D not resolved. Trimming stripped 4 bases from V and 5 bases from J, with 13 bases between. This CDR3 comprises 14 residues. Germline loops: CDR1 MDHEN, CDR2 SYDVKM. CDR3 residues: CASSSPSVVDTQYF. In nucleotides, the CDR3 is TGTGCCAGCAGTTCCCCCTCTGTGGTAGATACGCAGTATTTT. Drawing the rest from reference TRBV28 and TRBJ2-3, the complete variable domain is DVKVTQSSRYLVKRTGEKVFLECVQDMDHENMFWYRQDPGLGLRLIYFSYDVKMKEKGDIPEGYSVSREKKERFSLILESASTNQTSMYLCASSSPSVVDTQYFGPGTRLTVL.

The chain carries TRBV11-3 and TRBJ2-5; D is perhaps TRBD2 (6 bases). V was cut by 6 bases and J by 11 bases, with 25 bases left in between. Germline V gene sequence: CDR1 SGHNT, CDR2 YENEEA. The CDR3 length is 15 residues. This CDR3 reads CASSQGGDSSHEQYF. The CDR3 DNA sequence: TGTGCCAGCAGTCAGGGAGGAGATTCTAGCCATGAGCAGTACTTC.

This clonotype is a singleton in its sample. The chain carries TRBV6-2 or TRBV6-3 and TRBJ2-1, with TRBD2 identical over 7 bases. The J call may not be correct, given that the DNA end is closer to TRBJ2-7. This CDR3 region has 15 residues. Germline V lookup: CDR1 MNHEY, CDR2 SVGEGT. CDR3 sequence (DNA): TGTGCCAGCACCTTAGCGGGTGCCTCCTACAATGAGCAGTACTTC. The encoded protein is CASTLAGASYNEQYF.

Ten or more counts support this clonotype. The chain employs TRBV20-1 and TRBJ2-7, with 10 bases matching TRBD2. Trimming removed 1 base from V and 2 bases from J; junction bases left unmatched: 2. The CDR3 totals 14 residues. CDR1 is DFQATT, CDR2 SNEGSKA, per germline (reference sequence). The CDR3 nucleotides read TGCAGTGCTAGAGGGACTAGCGGACCCTACGAGCAGTACTTC. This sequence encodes CSARGTSGPYEQYF.

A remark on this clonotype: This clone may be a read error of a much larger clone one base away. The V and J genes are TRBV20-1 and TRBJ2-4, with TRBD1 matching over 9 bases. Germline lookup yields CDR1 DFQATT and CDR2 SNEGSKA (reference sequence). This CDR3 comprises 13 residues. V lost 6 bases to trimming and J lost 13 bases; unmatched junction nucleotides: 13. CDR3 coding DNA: TGCAGTGCAGCACCGGGACAGGGACGTGTCCAGTACTTC. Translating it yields CSAAPGQGRVQYF.

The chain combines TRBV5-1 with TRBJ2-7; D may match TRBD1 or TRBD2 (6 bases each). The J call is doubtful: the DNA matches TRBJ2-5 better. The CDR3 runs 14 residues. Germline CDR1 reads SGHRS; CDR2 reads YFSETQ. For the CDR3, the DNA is TGCGCCAGCAGCTTGCGGGGGCCTAGGGAGACCCAGTACTTC. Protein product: CASSLRGPRETQYF.

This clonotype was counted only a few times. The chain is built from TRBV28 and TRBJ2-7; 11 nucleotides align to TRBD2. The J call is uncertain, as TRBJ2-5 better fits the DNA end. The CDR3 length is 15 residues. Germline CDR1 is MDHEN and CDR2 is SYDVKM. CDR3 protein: CASRPTSGSRETQYF. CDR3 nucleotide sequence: TGTGCCAGCAGACCTACTAGCGGGAGTCGGGAGACCCAGTACTTC.

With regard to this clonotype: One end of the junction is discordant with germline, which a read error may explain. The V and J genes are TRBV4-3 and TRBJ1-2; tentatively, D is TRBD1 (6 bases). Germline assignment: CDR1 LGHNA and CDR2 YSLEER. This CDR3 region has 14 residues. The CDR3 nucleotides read TGCACCAGCAGCCAAGTCTCGGGGGCCTATGGCTACACCTTC. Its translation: CTSSQVSGAYGYTF.

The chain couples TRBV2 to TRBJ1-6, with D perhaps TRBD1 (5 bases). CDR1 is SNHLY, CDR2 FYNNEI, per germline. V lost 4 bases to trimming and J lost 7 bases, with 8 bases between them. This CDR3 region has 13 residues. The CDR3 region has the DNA TGTGCCAGCAGTGGGACAAGGAATTCACCCCTCCACTTT. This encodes CASSGTRNSPLHF.

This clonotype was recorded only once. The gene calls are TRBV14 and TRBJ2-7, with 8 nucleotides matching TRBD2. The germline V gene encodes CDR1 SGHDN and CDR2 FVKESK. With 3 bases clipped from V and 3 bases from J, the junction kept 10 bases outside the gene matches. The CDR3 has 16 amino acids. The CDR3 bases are TGTGCCAGCAGCCATCGGGAGGGGCGGGGGAGCTACGAGCAGTACTTC. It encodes CASSHREGRGSYEQYF.

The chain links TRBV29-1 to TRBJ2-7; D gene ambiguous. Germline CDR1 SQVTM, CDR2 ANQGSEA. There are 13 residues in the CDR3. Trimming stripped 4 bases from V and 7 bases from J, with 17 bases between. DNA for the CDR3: TGCAGCGTTGGGACGGCTCCTCACTGGGAGCAGTACTTC. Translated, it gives CSVGTAPHWEQYF.